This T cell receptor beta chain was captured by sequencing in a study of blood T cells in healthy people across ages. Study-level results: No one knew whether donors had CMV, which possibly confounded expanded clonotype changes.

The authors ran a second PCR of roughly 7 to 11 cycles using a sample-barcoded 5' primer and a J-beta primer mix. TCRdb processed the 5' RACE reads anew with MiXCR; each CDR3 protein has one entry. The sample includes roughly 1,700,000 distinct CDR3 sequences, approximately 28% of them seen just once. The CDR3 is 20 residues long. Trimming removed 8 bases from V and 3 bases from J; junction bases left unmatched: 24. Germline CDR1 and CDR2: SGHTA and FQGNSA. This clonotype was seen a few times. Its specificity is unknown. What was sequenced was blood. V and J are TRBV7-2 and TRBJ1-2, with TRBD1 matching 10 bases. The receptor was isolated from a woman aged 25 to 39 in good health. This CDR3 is CASGQRVFLRDRGTHYGYTF. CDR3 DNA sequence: TGTGCCAGCGGTCAGAGGGTTTTTCTTCGGGACAGGGGTACTCACTATGGCTACACCTTC.